This T cell receptor beta chain was captured by sequencing in a study of graft-versus-host responses after intestinal transplantation (dated by TCRdb to the early 2020s). General notes on the study: The transplants that recipients got were multivisceral, liver-intestinal, or isolated intestinal. A peak of at least 4% donor T cells among recipient peripheral blood mononuclear cells was the definition used for donor T cell macrochimerism. Anti-thymocyte globulin induction was given to all recipients, followed by maintenance tacrolimus and steroids for roughly 3 years. To identify alloreactive clones, pre-transplant mixed lymphocyte reaction products were sequenced and then compared with unstimulated pre-transplant donor and recipient T cells. The cohort enrolled approximately 24 intestinal transplant recipients, one of whom was a retransplant, and a few patients without pretransplant specimens were excluded. Rather than being sequenced by the commercial service, samples from a few later patients were sequenced in-house on an Illumina MiSeq and processed with MiXCR. Graft-versus-host and host-versus-graft alloreactive T cell clones were tracked in the graft, circulation and bone marrow after intestinal transplantation using bulk TCR-beta CDR3 sequencing. The investigation overall reported the following: GvH clones were detected in recipient bone marrow, and some of these GvH clones were observed earlier in ileal mucosa or blood, consistent with an intestinal mucosal origin. Early after transplant, peak levels of circulating GvH clones were associated with declines in HvG clones. The relatively low number and heterogeneity of intestinal transplant patients limited the conclusions. Patients with donor T cell macrochimerism had high GvH to HvG T cell clonal ratios in their allografts.

For CDR1 and CDR2, the germline V gene (reference sequence) lists SEHNR and FQNEAQ. At the junction V is shortened by 5 bases and J by 4 bases, with 12 bases in between. The CDR3 numbers 13 residues from cysteine through phenylalanine. Only the CDR3 part of the read is kept: 39 bases, read in frame from the first base. This clone came up a few times. No cognate antigen has been identified for it. No qualities accompany the bases; no much larger clone lies one base away. In the first month after transplant, blood samples were collected up to 4 times, and after that at least monthly when available. Library creation used the immunoSEQ multiplex PCR assay. High-throughput TCR-beta CDR3 sequencing of genomic DNA from most patients was performed by Adaptive Biotechnologies. The original methods were these. TCR sequencing data were retrieved from Adaptive's ImmunoSEQ software for about 17 patients, whereas a few other patients were processed with MiXCR and VDJtools. Because the origin of CDR3 nucleotide sequences shared between donor and recipient could not be assigned, those sequences were removed. At least 2-fold expansion over unstimulated cells and a minimum CFSE-low frequency of 0.002% (template counts) or 0.001% (read counts) were required for clones to be classified as alloreactive. Clones detected in sequenced pre-transplant spleen, lymph node, or MLR CFSE-low populations of the donor or recipient were defined as mappable. The cumulative frequency of alloreactive clones was calculated as a percentage of all sequences, weighted by copy number. This is the immuneACCESS table as TCRdb keeps it, with only in-frame sequences that have V and J called. A part of the clones is gone; compared with another copy, unresolved V genes explain less than half, and the rest is unexplained. V, J and clone size are those of that table, while D and trimming were read from the DNA. In this sample the table shows roughly 40,000 clones, roughly 90% of which occur a single time. The top ten constitute less than 8.5% of the sample.

The V gene is TRBV7-9 and the J gene is TRBJ2-7; possibly the D gene is TRBD1, per 6 matching bases. The receptor comes from a human patient who received an intestinal transplant, so some T cells may come from the graft donor. The sequencing here drew on PBMCs, taken about nine months after transplant. The CDR3 amino acid sequence is: CASSTGTSYEQYF. In nucleotide form, the sequence is TGTGCCAGCAGCACCGGGACATCTTACGAGCAGTACTTC.